This T cell receptor beta chain was obtained from a study of cytomegalovirus exposure and HLA in healthy donors. 60 Vbeta and 13 Jbeta primers were used in PCR. The table came from immunoSEQ multiplex PCR; TCRdb's copy has only in-frame clones and leaves some out. The sample holds under 200,000 clones, nearly 80% seen once. V lost 3 bases and J lost 5; bases outside the gene matches: 6. Germline V gene lookup returns CDR1 SGDLS and CDR2 YYNGEE. This CDR3 is built from 14 residues. Sequencing used PBMCs. The TCR comes from a woman in her thirties or forties in good health and CMV-seronegative. The genes are TRBV9 and TRBJ2-7; TRBD1 matches at 9 bases. CDR3 DNA: TGTGCCAGCAGCGCCGGGACAGGGATTCACGAGCAGTACTTC. Its translation: CASSAGTGIHEQYF.